This T cell receptor beta chain derives from a study of cytomegalovirus exposure and HLA in healthy donors. This clone came up a few times. Its antigen is undetermined. 60 Vbeta and 13 Jbeta primers were used in PCR. Repertoires were generated with immunoSEQ multiplex PCR, while TCRdb's copy carries only in-frame clones and drops some. Among over 60,000 clones, approximately 72% were seen once, and the ten largest hold more than 7%. The CDR3 is 12 residues long. Looked up from germline, CDR1 is SQVTM and CDR2 is ANQGSEA. Trimming cost V 3 bases and J 1 base, with 6 bases left between them. General observations from the study: It was only CMV serostatus that was available as immune exposure information. In a later analysis, HLA-associated TCR beta chains were more clonally expanded than equally common others. A few V segments could not be told apart, such as TRBV6-2 and TRBV6-3, and were left out.

The sequencing input was PBMCs. The V gene is TRBV29-1, the J gene TRBJ1-1; tentatively, D is TRBD1 (5 bases). This TCR came from a woman in her twenties or thirties in good health and CMV-seropositive. CDR3 sequence reads: CSVDQGNTEAFF. Written as DNA, the CDR3 is TGCAGCGTTGACCAGGGGAACACTGAAGCTTTCTTT.